This T cell receptor beta chain was found in a study of shared clonotypes between healthy human individuals. Across the whole study: Serving as donors were a couple of women and a few men, whose ages spanned 18 to 49.

This CDR3 is 15 amino acids long. J gave up 2 bases and V 6 bases, and 4 bases lay outside the gene matches. Germline CDR1 is MNHNS and CDR2 is SASEGT. At a deep level, the assay was run. Original handling: Filtering differed since immunoSEQ provided only junctions, with no quality scores. Measured with immunoSEQ multiplex PCR; TCRdb has only the in-frame clones, and not every one. The DNA was the basis for D and trimming; V, J and clone size are from that table. In the table there are under 2,500,000 clones, approximately 96% of which are singletons. The sequenced sample was naive CD4+ T cells sorted from blood. The subset: CD45RA+ positively selected. The chain links TRBV6-1 to TRBJ2-2, with 9 bases fitting TRBD1. This TCR came from a man younger than 30 in good health. The CDR3 region is CASRRTGVNTGELFF. CDR3 in DNA: TGTGCCAGCAGGAGGACAGGGGTCAACACCGGGGAGCTGTTTTTT.